Listed below are T cell receptor beta chains from one sample, sequenced in a study of shared clonotypes between healthy human individuals. Measured with immunoSEQ multiplex PCR; TCRdb has only the in-frame clones, and not every one. This sample has about 2.4 million clones; roughly 92% occur once, and the top ten carry 0.14%. The sequencing input was naive CD4+ T cells sorted from blood. Source of these receptors: a man aged 18 to 30 in good health. The CDR3 runs from the conserved cysteine through the conserved F or W. D genes are given only for firm matches. Rows give clone size only sometimes, using once, few, many, or a class for an expanded clone.

v_gene	abundance	j_gene	d_gene	CDR3nt	CDR3aa
TRBV2	NA	TRBJ2-7	TRBD1	TGTGCCAGCGGCGGGGACAGGAGCTCCTACGAGCAGTACTTC	CASGGDRSSYEQYF
TRBV7-7	NA	TRBJ2-5	NA	TGTGCTAGCAGCTTAGACAGACAAGAGACCCAGTACTTC	CASSLDRQETQYF
TRBV9	NA	TRBJ2-5	TRBD2	TGTGCCAGCAGCCCCCCAGCGGGAGGACAAGGGACCCAGTACTTC	CASSPPAGGQGTQYF
TRBV6-4	NA	TRBJ1-6	TRBD1	TGTGCCAGCAGTGCCGGGACAGTTAATTCACCCCTCCACTTT	CASSAGTVNSPLHF
TRBV6-5	NA	TRBJ1-5	TRBD1	TGTGCCAGCACCCATGGGGGACAGGGAAGTCAGCCCCAGCATTTT	CASTHGGQGSQPQHF
TRBV5-4	NA	TRBJ2-7	NA	TGTGCCAGCAGCTTGGATGCCTACGAGCAGTACTTC	CASSLDAYEQYF
TRBV14	NA	TRBJ2-5	NA	TGTGCCAGTGCACGGTACCAAGAGACCCAGTACTTC	CASARYQETQYF
TRBV18	NA	TRBJ2-7	TRBD1	TGTGCCAGCTCACCATCTTGGGACAGGAGGGACGAGCAGTACTTC	CASSPSWDRRDEQYF
TRBV5-4	NA	TRBJ1-1	TRBD1	TGTGCCTTCCGGGACAGGGGAGGGACTGAAGCTTTCTTT	CAFRDRGGTEAFF
TRBV5-1	NA	TRBJ1-3	NA	TGCGCCAGCAGCTTGGGGATACAGGGCTCTGGAAACACCATATATTTT	CASSLGIQGSGNTIYF
TRBV30	NA	TRBJ2-1	TRBD2	TGTGCCTGGAGAACGGGCCTAGCGGGAGCCGGTGAGCAGTTCTTC	CAWRTGLAGAGEQFF
TRBV9	NA	TRBJ1-6	NA	TGTGCCAGCAGCACACAGGTTATGGATTCACCCCTCCACTTT	CASSTQVMDSPLHF
TRBV5-1	NA	TRBJ2-5	TRBD1	TGCGCCAGCAAGTCGGCAGGGGGCGCGGAGACCCAGTACTTC	CASKSAGGAETQYF
TRBV6-1	NA	TRBJ1-6	NA	TGTGCCAGCAGTGAAACACCGCTTTTTTCACCCCTCCACTTT	CASSETPLFSPLHF
TRBV5-1	NA	TRBJ2-6	NA	TGCGCCAGCAGCCTACAGACGGCTGGGGCCAACGTCCTGACTTTC	CASSLQTAGANVLTF
TRBV10-3	NA	TRBJ2-3	NA	TGTGCCATCAGTGAGTCGCTTGAGGATACGCAGTATTTT	CAISESLEDTQYF
TRBV2	NA	TRBJ1-6	NA	TGTGCCAGCAGTGAACAGATGGCTTCACCCCTCCACTTT	CASSEQMASPLHF
TRBV4-1	NA	TRBJ1-1	TRBD1	TGCGCCAGCAGCCAAGCGGCGAGCGGGACAGCAAACACTGAAGCTTTCTTT	CASSQAASGTANTEAFF
TRBV19	NA	TRBJ1-5	NA	TGTGCCAGTAGTATAGATCCAACCCTGCCCCAGCATTTT	CASSIDPTLPQHF
TRBV6-1	NA	TRBJ2-7	NA	TGTGCCAGCAATGAATTGGACCTCTCCTACGAGCAGTACTTC	CASNELDLSYEQYF
TRBV18	few	TRBJ1-1	NA	TGTGCCAGCTCCAGACGGACAGCCGAGAACACTGAAGCTTTCTTT	CASSRRTAENTEAFF
TRBV5-1	NA	TRBJ2-2	TRBD1	TGCGCCAGCAGCTACAGGGGGCCCGGGGAGCTGTTTTTT	CASSYRGPGELFF
TRBV28	NA	TRBJ1-2	NA	TGTGCCAGCACCCCCCGCAGCCGGGGGAACTATGGCTACACCTTC	CASTPRSRGNYGYTF
TRBV2	NA	TRBJ1-1	NA	TGTGCCAGCGGTGGAGGAGAGTGGGACACTGAAGCTTTCTTT	CASGGGEWDTEAFF
TRBV7-8	once	TRBJ2-2	TRBD1	TGTGCCAGCCGTATGACAGGGCCGAACACCGGGGAGCTGTTTTTT	CASRMTGPNTGELFF
TRBV7-2	NA	TRBJ1-5	NA	TGTGCCAGCAGCTTAGGGCAGGGGAGTCCGCCCCAGCATTTT	CASSLGQGSPPQHF
TRBV5-4	NA	TRBJ2-5	NA	TGTGCCAGCAGCTTGGATGGGACACACCAAGAGACCCAGTACTTC	CASSLDGTHQETQYF
TRBV7-9	NA	TRBJ2-3	TRBD2	TGTGCCAGCAGCCCTGGACTAGTCCCAGATACGCAGTATTTT	CASSPGLVPDTQYF
TRBV30	NA	TRBJ2-7	NA	TGTGCCTCGGGAAGTTACGAGCAGTACTTC	CASGSYEQYF
TRBV4-1	few	TRBJ2-2	TRBD2	TGCGCCAGCAGCCAAGATAGACTAGCCACCGGGGAGCTGTTTTTT	CASSQDRLATGELFF
TRBV10-2	NA	TRBJ1-1	NA	TGCGCCAGCAGTGAGTCTGGTAGTTACACTGAAGCTTTCTTT	CASSESGSYTEAFF
TRBV6-1	NA	TRBJ2-7	TRBD1	TGTGCCAGCAGTGAGGCCGGGACAGGGGCCTACGAGCAGTACTTC	CASSEAGTGAYEQYF
TRBV25-1	NA	TRBJ1-4	NA	TGTGCCAGCAGTAATACGGGGACCACTAATGAAAAACTGTTTTTT	CASSNTGTTNEKLFF
TRBV10-3	once	TRBJ2-1	TRBD2	TGTGCCATCAGTGAAGGGACTAGCGGCGACAATGAGCAGTTCTTC	CAISEGTSGDNEQFF
TRBV27	NA	TRBJ2-2	TRBD2	TGTGCCAGCAGTTCGACTAGCGGGGGCCTGAACACCGGGGAGCTGTTTTTT	CASSSTSGGLNTGELFF
TRBV2	NA	TRBJ1-4	NA	TGTGCCAGCAGTTCCCGTTCGGGGAATGAAAAACTGTTTTTT	CASSSRSGNEKLFF
TRBV23-1	NA	TRBJ1-5	NA	TGCGCCAGCAGTCAGTGGAGCGGGGAGGTCAATCAGCCCCAGCATTTT	CASSQWSGEVNQPQHF
TRBV7-2	NA	TRBJ1-4	NA	TGTGCCAGCAGCTATTTGGCGGCTGAAAAACTGTTTTTT	CASSYLAAEKLFF
TRBV28	NA	TRBJ2-7	NA	TGTGCCAGTGGACCGTCGTACGAGCAGTACTTC	CASGPSYEQYF
TRBV18	NA	TRBJ1-1	NA	TGTGCCAGCTCACCACCCGGGCTCCAAACTAAGGTCACTGAAGCTTTCTTT	CASSPPGLQTKVTEAFF
TRBV19	NA	TRBJ2-3	TRBD2	TGTGCCAGTAGTCCCGGGACTAGCACGCAGTATTTT	CASSPGTSTQYF
TRBV30	NA	TRBJ2-7	TRBD1	TGTGCCTGGGCCGGGACAGGGTCCTACGAGCAGTACTTC	CAWAGTGSYEQYF
TRBV2	NA	TRBJ2-7	TRBD1	TGTGCCAGCAGAAGAGGGACAGGGGGCATCGAGCAGTACTTC	CASRRGTGGIEQYF
TRBV2	NA	TRBJ2-7	TRBD1	TGTGCCAGCAGCTTCGGACAGGGAAAGAAGTACTTC	CASSFGQGKKYF
TRBV7-6	NA	TRBJ2-7	TRBD1	TGTGCCAGCAGCCCTTGGACAGGGGAAGAGCAGTACTTC	CASSPWTGEEQYF
TRBV6-5	NA	TRBJ1-6	NA	TGTGCCAGCAGTTACTCGTCAGATCGAAATTCACCCCTCCACTTT	CASSYSSDRNSPLHF
TRBV14	NA	TRBJ1-2	NA	TGTGCCAGCAGCCAACGGGTAGGGTCTAACTATGGCTACACCTTC	CASSQRVGSNYGYTF
TRBV11-3	NA	TRBJ2-1	TRBD2	TGTGCCAGCAGCTTAGAGGGGGGGACCAATGAGCAGTTCTTC	CASSLEGGTNEQFF
TRBV10-2	NA	TRBJ1-6	NA	TGCGCCAGCAGTGAGATACAGGGCCCAGGAAGCTTT	CASSEIQGPGSF
TRBV28	NA	TRBJ1-1	NA	TGTGCCAGCAGTCTTAGGCGGGCTGAAGCTTTCTTT	CASSLRRAEAFF
TRBV29-1	NA	TRBJ1-2	NA	TGCAGCGTTGAAGTAGGCACCTATGGCTACACCTTC	CSVEVGTYGYTF
TRBV10-3	NA	TRBJ2-7	TRBD2	TGTGCCATCAGCGAGATGGGAGCGGGAGCCTTCGACGAGCAGTACTTC	CAISEMGAGAFDEQYF
TRBV28	NA	TRBJ2-7	NA	TGTGCCAGCAGTCCCCCGGGGAGCCTCTCCTACGAGCAGTACTTC	CASSPPGSLSYEQYF
TRBV4-1	NA	TRBJ1-2	NA	TGCGCCAGCAGACACAAGTCCTGGGAGGGGTTGGGCTATGGCTACACCTTC	CASRHKSWEGLGYGYTF
TRBV5-1	NA	TRBJ2-1	TRBD2	TGCGCCAGCTGTCGTGGCGGGGGCTCCTACAATGAGCAGTTCTTC	CASCRGGGSYNEQFF
TRBV30	NA	TRBJ2-2	NA	TGTGCCTGGAGCCAGGGTTTCGGGGAGCTGTTTTTT	CAWSQGFGELFF
TRBV19	NA	TRBJ1-2	NA	TGTGCCAGTAGTATAGATGGATACTATGGCTACACCTTC	CASSIDGYYGYTF
TRBV28	NA	TRBJ1-1	NA	TGTGCCAGCAGGACGGGCCCAGATCACGCTTTCTTT	CASRTGPDHAFF
TRBV27	NA	TRBJ1-3	NA	TGTGCCGTATGGGGGGTTGGAAACACCATATATTTT	CAVWGVGNTIYF